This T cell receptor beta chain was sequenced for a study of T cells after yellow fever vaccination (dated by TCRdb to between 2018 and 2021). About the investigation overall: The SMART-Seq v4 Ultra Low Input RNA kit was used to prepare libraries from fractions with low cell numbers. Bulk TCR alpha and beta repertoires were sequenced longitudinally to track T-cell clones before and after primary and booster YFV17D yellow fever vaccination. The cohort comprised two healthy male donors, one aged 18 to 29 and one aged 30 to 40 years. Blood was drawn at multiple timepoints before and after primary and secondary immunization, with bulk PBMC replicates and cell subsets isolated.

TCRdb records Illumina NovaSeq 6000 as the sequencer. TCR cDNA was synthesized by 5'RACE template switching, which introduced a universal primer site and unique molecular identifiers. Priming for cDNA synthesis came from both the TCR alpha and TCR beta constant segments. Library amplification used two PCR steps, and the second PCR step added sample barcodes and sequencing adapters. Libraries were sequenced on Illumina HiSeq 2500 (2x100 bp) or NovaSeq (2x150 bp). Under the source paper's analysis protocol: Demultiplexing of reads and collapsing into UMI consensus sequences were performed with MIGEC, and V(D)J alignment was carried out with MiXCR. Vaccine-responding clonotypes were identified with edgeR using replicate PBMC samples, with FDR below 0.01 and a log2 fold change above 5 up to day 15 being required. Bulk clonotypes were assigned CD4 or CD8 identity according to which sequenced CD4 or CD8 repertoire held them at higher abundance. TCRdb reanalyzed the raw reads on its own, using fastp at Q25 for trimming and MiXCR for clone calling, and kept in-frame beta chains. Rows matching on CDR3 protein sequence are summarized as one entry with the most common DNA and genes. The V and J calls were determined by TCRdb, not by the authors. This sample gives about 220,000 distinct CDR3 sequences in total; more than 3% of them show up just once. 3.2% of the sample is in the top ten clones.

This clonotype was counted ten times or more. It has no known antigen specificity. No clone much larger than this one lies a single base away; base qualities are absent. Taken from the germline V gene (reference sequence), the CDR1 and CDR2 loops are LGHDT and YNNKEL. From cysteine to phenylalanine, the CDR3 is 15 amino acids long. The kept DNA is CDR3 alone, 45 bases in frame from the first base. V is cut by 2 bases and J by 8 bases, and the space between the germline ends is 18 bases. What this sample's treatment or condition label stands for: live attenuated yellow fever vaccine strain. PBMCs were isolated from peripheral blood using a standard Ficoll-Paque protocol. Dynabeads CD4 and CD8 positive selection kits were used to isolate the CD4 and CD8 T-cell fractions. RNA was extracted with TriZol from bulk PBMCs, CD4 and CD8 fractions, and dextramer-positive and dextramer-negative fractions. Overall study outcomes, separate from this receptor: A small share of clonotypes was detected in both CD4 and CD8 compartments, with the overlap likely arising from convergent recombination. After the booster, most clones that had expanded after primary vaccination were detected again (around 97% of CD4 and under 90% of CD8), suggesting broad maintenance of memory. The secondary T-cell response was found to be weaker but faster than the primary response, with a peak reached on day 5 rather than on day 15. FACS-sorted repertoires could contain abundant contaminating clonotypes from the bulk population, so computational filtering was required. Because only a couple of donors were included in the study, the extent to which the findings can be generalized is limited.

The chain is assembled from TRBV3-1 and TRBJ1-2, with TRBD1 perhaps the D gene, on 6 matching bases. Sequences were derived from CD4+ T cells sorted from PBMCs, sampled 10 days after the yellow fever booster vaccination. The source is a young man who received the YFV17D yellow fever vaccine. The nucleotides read TGTGCCAGCAGCCAAACAGGGACCAGTCCGGGAGGCTACACCTTC. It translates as CASSQTGTSPGGYTF.